This T cell receptor beta chain was retrieved from a study of blood T cells in healthy people across ages. The overall study: About one barcoded beta molecule per two T cells was the capture yield of template switching.

The second PCR ran about 6 to 12 cycles with a sample-barcoded 5' primer and J-beta primers. TCRdb reprocessed the 5' RACE reads via MiXCR and lists one record per CDR3 protein. The profile shows roughly 500,000 distinct CDR3 sequences, roughly a quarter of them singletons. This CDR3 spans 15 amino acids. Trimming shortened V by 3 bases and J by 6 bases, and 18 bases separated the two germline ends. The germline V gene encodes CDR1 SGHRS and CDR2 YFSETQ. The V and J genes are TRBV5-1 and TRBJ2-5; D may be TRBD1 (6 bases). The sequencing input was blood. The clonotype was recovered from a woman aged 70-85 years in good health. The CDR3 is CASSSDSVGRKTQYF. The CDR3 nucleotides are TGCGCCAGCAGCTCGGACAGCGTGGGGCGAAAGACCCAGTACTTC. Together with reference TRBV5-1 and TRBJ2-5, the CDR3 gives the full variable domain: KAGVTQTPRYLIKTRGQQVTLSCSPISGHRSVSWYQQTPGQGLQFLFEYFSETQRNKGNFPGRFSGRQFSNSRSEMNVSTLELGDSALYLCASSSDSVGRKTQYFGPGTRLLVL.